The 19 T cell receptor beta chains in this list originate from one sample, sequenced in a study of blood T cell repertoires in COVID-19. Libraries were prepared by immunoSEQ multiplex PCR; TCRdb keeps only in-frame clonotypes and omits some of them. The sample records 350,000 to 450,000 clones, about 89% being singletons. The sample consisted of peripheral blood. All receptors come from a man between 40 and 49 years old with acute or convalescent COVID-19.

A single count supports this clone. The V and J genes are TRBV5-6 and TRBJ1-2, with 8 bases identical to TRBD1. CDR3 size: 15 residues. The junction had 6 bases not matched to a gene; V was cut back by 0 bases and J by 5 bases. CDR1 and CDR2 (germline): SGHDT, YYEEEE. The CDR3 sequence is CASSLDRGVGYGYTF. In DNA form, the CDR3 reads TGTGCCAGCAGCTTGGACAGGGGGGTAGGTTATGGCTACACCTTC.

This chain joins TRBV4-1 and TRBJ2-7, with a possible D match to TRBD1 (6 bases). V shed 4 bases and J shed 4 bases, with 17 bases lying between them. CDR1 MGHRA and CDR2 YSYEKL come from the germline V gene. CDR3 size: 15 residues. CDR3 DNA: TGCGCCAGCAGCCTTCTTGGCAGGGGCGGGTACGAGCAGTACTTC. Translating it yields CASSLLGRGGYEQYF.

This clone was observed a handful of times. In DNA form, the CDR3 reads TGTGCCAGCAGTTCACCGGGACTAGCGGGAGTTCTCATGAGCGAGCAGTACTTC. This encodes CASSSPGLAGVLMSEQYF. The rearrangement links TRBV27 to TRBJ2-7; 14 bases align to TRBD2. V lost 4 bases to trimming and J lost 6 bases; unmatched junction nucleotides: 14. CDR3 length: 18 amino acids. Germline V gives CDR1 MNHEY, CDR2 SMNVEV (reference sequence).

The V call is TRBV7-2, the J call TRBJ2-5, with D uncertain. This CDR3 has 14 amino acids. V was pared by 1 base and J by 2 bases, with 8 bases between. Germline CDR1 reads SGHTA; CDR2 reads FQGNSA. The CDR3 DNA reads TGTGCCAGCAGCTTAGAGGCCAGGCAAGAGACCCAGTACTTC. Its protein product is CASSLEARQETQYF.

In nucleotides, the CDR3 is TGTGCTAGTGGTTTGGCAGTAGCAACAGATACGCAGTATTTT. This encodes CASGLAVATDTQYF. The chain couples TRBV12-5 to TRBJ2-3, with D hard to call. Germline assignment: CDR1 LGHNT and CDR2 FRNRAP. CDR3 length equals 14 residues. The V gene lost 1 base and the J gene lost 3 bases, with 8 bases spanning the gap.

The chain combines TRBV2 with TRBJ2-3; D perhaps matches TRBD1 (5 bases). There are 15 residues in the CDR3. V was clipped by 4 bases and J by 0 bases, with 11 bases between them. CDR1 and CDR2 from the germline V gene are SNHLY and FYNNEI. The CDR3 protein is CASSVSSGSTDTQYF. In nucleotides, the CDR3 is TGTGCCAGCAGTGTTAGTTCAGGGAGCACAGATACGCAGTATTTT.

This clone appeared many times. The chain links TRBV13 to TRBJ2-3; unclear D gene. The length of the CDR3 is 15 residues. V shed 0 bases and J shed 3 bases, with 10 bases lying between them. Germline V gene lookup returns CDR1 PRHDT and CDR2 FYEKMQ (reference sequence). CDR3 loop: CASSLGSSMTDTQYF. The DNA for the CDR3 is TGTGCCAGCAGCTTAGGTAGCTCTATGACAGATACGCAGTATTTT.

Note on this clone: This sample includes further DNA sequences coding for the same CDR3. The gene calls are TRBV5-1 and TRBJ2-2; TRBD2 agrees at 12 bases. The germline CDR1 and CDR2 sequences are SGHRS and YFSETQ. The CDR3 sequence is 14 residues long. V dropped 5 bases and J dropped 6; count of bases not matched to a gene: 2. The CDR3: CASSLAGGAGELFF. CDR3 nucleotide sequence: TGCGCCAGCAGTCTAGCGGGAGGGGCCGGGGAGCTGTTTTTT.

This clone has just a few counts. V and J are TRBV27 and TRBJ2-3, with D possibly TRBD1 on 5 matching bases. This CDR3 region has 14 residues. The germline CDR1 and CDR2 sequences are MNHEY and SMNVEV (reference sequence). Trimming removed 3 bases from V and 6 bases from J, with 13 bases in between. CDR3 sequence (DNA): TGTGCCAGCAGTTTTAAGGGGTGGCCGGATACGCAGTATTTT. This translates into CASSFKGWPDTQYF.

This clone was seen a few times. Here the CDR3 reads CASSEGGTGVYEQYF. DNA of the CDR3: TGTGCCAGCAGTGAAGGGGGGACAGGGGTATACGAGCAGTACTTC. The chain is built from TRBV6-1 and TRBJ2-7; TRBD1 aligns across 10 bases. The V and J ends lost 1 base and 4 bases, in that order; junction bases with no gene match: 4. Germline lookup yields CDR1 MNHNS and CDR2 SASEGT. CDR3 length: 15 amino acids.

The chain recombines TRBV5-4 with TRBJ2-2; 15 bases line up with TRBD2. Trimming at V came to 4 bases and at J to 5 bases, leaving 3 bases not matched to a gene. The CDR3 covers 16 residues. Germline V lookup: CDR1 SGHNT, CDR2 YYREEE (reference sequence). CDR3 protein: CASSPGLAGGTGELFF. The CDR3 DNA follows: TGTGCCAGCAGCCCAGGACTAGCGGGAGGGACCGGGGAGCTGTTTTTT. Variable domain in full (rest from reference TRBV5-4 and TRBJ2-2): ETGVTQSPTHLIKTRGQQVTLRCSSQSGHNTVSWYQQALGQGPQFIFQYYREEENGRGNFPPRFSGLQFPNYSSELNVNALELDDSALYLCASSPGLAGGTGELFFGEGSRLTVL.

This clone was seen just once. V and J are TRBV5-8 and TRBJ1-1, with TRBD1 as a possible D gene (6 bases). Per germline, CDR1 SGHTS and CDR2 YDEGEE. The CDR3 is 13 residues long. V shed 3 bases and J shed 3 bases, with 9 bases lying between them. This chain's CDR3 is CASSWDTYTEAFF. CDR3 nucleotides: TGTGCCAGCAGCTGGGACACGTACACTGAAGCTTTCTTT.

V gene TRBV5-1 combines with J gene TRBJ1-4, with TRBD1 as a possible D gene (6 bases). The V end was cut by 0 bases, the J end by 4 bases, with 16 bases between. The germline V gene has CDR1 SGHRS and CDR2 YFSETQ. The CDR3 runs 17 residues. CDR3 DNA: TGCGCCAGCAGCTTGGGTCATTCAGGGGCCGGTAATGAAAAACTGTTTTTT. It encodes CASSLGHSGAGNEKLFF.

This clone was seen a single time. The CDR3 sequence: CASSPRQGHEKLFF. In DNA form, the CDR3 reads TGCGCCAGCAGCCCGCGACAGGGGCATGAAAAACTGTTTTTT. This rearrangement joins TRBV5-1 to TRBJ1-4, with 8 bases matching TRBD1. Germline CDR1 SGHRS, CDR2 YFSETQ. The CDR3 spans 14 residues. Trimming at V came to 4 bases and at J to 6 bases, leaving 5 bases not matched to a gene.

The gene calls are TRBV27 and TRBJ2-7, with 7 bases matching TRBD1. CDR3 size: 12 residues. Germline CDR1 is MNHEY and CDR2 is SMNVEV (reference sequence). Unmatched junction bases numbered 8, after V lost 6 bases and J lost 9 bases. CDR3 DNA sequence: TGTGCCAGCAGCCGGGGCCGGGACAGGCAGTACTTC. Its translation: CASSRGRDRQYF.

This clone was seen only once. This sequence joins TRBV7-8 and TRBJ1-5, with 7 bases fitting TRBD1. There are 16 residues in the CDR3. Germline V CDR1 and CDR2: SGHVS, FQNEAQ. Trimming took 5 bases from V and 0 from J; bases not matched to a gene: 7. The CDR3 reads CASSPPTGISNQPQHF. CDR3 nucleotide sequence: TGTGCCAGCAGCCCGCCGACAGGGATTAGCAATCAGCCCCAGCATTTT.

The chain has TRBV11-2 and TRBJ2-1; no clear D. The germline CDR1 and CDR2 sequences are SGHAT and FQNNGV. The CDR3 consists of 14 residues. V gave up 4 bases and J gave up 2 bases, with 9 bases separating them. CDR3 in DNA: TGTGCCAGCAGCTCCGTCCGGGCCTACAATGAGCAGTTCTTC. Translated: CASSSVRAYNEQFF. The full variable domain, completed using reference TRBV11-2 and TRBJ2-1, is EAGVAQSPRYKIIEKRQSVAFWCNPISGHATLYWYQQILGQGPKLLIQFQNNGVVDDSQLPKDRFSAERLKGVDSTLKIQPAKLEDSAVYLCASSSVRAYNEQFFGPGTRLTVL.

This rearrangement joins TRBV11-2 to TRBJ2-7; 12 bases agree with TRBD2. The V segment lost 5 bases and the J segment 3 bases; nucleotides outside the gene matches: 5. Germline CDR1 SGHAT, CDR2 FQNNGV. The CDR3 extends over 15 amino acids. CDR3 sequence reads: CASSHGLAGHYEQYF. The CDR3 DNA sequence: TGTGCCAGCAGCCATGGACTAGCGGGGCACTACGAGCAGTACTTC.

This sequence joins TRBV2 and TRBJ2-7, with D maybe TRBD1 (5 bases). The ends were cut back, 5 bases at V and 0 bases at J, with 8 bases in the middle. The germline CDR1 and CDR2 sequences are SNHLY and FYNNEI. The length of the CDR3 is 13 residues. For the CDR3, the DNA is TGTGCCAGCAGTTTACAGGTCTCCTACGAGCAGTACTTC. This gives the protein CASSLQVSYEQYF.